These 29 T cell receptor beta chains were sequenced from one sample in a study of shared clonotypes between healthy human individuals. Naive CD8 cells, CD45RO-negative and positively selected for CCR7, excluded terminally differentiated effector memory CD45RA+ cells. Assay used: immunoSEQ multiplex PCR; TCRdb lists only in-frame clones, some missing. In the table there are hundreds of thousands of clones, roughly 98% of which are singletons. Sequenced input: naive CD8+ T cells sorted from blood. Receptors were obtained from a man aged 25 to 40 in good health.

On this clone itself: Other nucleotide sequences in the sample specify the same CDR3. The chain combines TRBV14 with TRBJ1-4, with D perhaps TRBD1 (5 bases). The CDR3 loop spans 16 amino acids. Trimming removed 2 bases from V and 12 bases from J, with 22 bases in between. Germline loops: CDR1 SGHDN, CDR2 FVKESK. As DNA, the CDR3 is TGTGCCAGCAGCCAACCCGACAGCCGAGTCTGGGTGCAACTGTTTTTT. Amino acid sequence: CASSQPDSRVWVQLFF. Full variable domain (outside the CDR3, taken from reference TRBV14 and TRBJ1-4): EAGVTQFPSHSVIEKGQTVTLRCDPISGHDNLYWYRRVMGKEIKFLLHFVKESKQDESGMPNNRFLAERTGGTYSTLKVQPAELEDSGVYFCASSQPDSRVWVQLFFGSGTQLSVL.

The genes are TRBV11-3 and TRBJ2-7; the D gene is possibly TRBD2 (5 bases). CDR3 length: 15 residues. V lost 3 bases to trimming and J lost 2 bases, with 14 bases between them. CDR1 is SGHNT, CDR2 YENEEA, per germline. CDR3 DNA sequence: TGTGCCAGCAGCTTTACGACTACTACGACCTACGAGCAGTACTTC. Protein product: CASSFTTTTTYEQYF.

The chain couples TRBV4-1 to TRBJ1-1, with D unresolved. The CDR3 is 15 residues long. V gave up 1 base and J gave up 0 bases, with 9 bases separating them. Germline values: CDR1 MGHRA, CDR2 YSYEKL. The CDR3 sequence: CASSQVYAVNTEAFF. The CDR3 nucleotides read TGCGCCAGCAGCCAAGTCTACGCGGTGAACACTGAAGCTTTCTTT.

Comments on this clone: Distinct nucleotide sequences in the sample also encode this CDR3. The rearrangement links TRBV14 to TRBJ2-7, with D unclear. The length of the CDR3 is 12 residues. The germline V gene has CDR1 SGHDN and CDR2 FVKESK. V was pared by 1 base and J by 3 bases, with 4 bases between. The CDR3, as DNA: TGTGCCAGCAGCCAAGTCGGCTACGAGCAGTACTTC. Its translation: CASSQVGYEQYF. The full variable domain, in which reference TRBV14 and TRBJ2-7 provide the parts outside the CDR3, is EAGVTQFPSHSVIEKGQTVTLRCDPISGHDNLYWYRRVMGKEIKFLLHFVKESKQDESGMPNNRFLAERTGGTYSTLKVQPAELEDSGVYFCASSQVGYEQYFGPGTRLTVT.

This clone was counted a single time. The chain uses TRBV29-1 and TRBJ2-3; TRBD2 matches 12 bases. The CDR3 contains 17 residues. The ends lost 4 bases at V and 6 bases at J; junction bases unmatched: 14. From germline, CDR1 is SQVTM and CDR2 ANQGSEA. CDR3 sequence (DNA): TGCAGCGTTGTGCCCATCCTACTAGCGGGAGGCTTTGATACGCAGTATTTT. Residues: CSVVPILLAGGFDTQYF.

The chain couples TRBV19 to TRBJ2-7; TRBD2 agrees at 14 bases. The V gene end was trimmed by 5 bases and the J gene end by 3 bases; junction bases not matched to a gene: 6. The germline CDR1 and CDR2 sequences are LNHDA and SQIVND (reference sequence). This CDR3 is built from 16 residues. The CDR3 loop is CASSFGLAGGIYEQYF. For the CDR3, the DNA is TGTGCCAGTAGTTTCGGACTAGCGGGAGGCATCTACGAGCAGTACTTC.

V gene TRBV7-3 combines with J gene TRBJ2-1; no reliable D call. Trimming took 1 base from V and 8 from J, leaving 9 bases between them. The CDR3 spans 13 residues. Germline V gene sequence: CDR1 SGHTA, CDR2 FQGTGA. The CDR3 DNA reads TGTGCCAGCAGCTTAATTCCCTTCGATGAGCAGTTCTTC. Translating gives CASSLIPFDEQFF. Filled out from reference TRBV7-3 and TRBJ2-1, the complete variable domain reads GAGVSQTPSNKVTEKGKYVELRCDPISGHTALYWYRQSLGQGPEFLIYFQGTGAADDSGLPNDRFFAVRPEGSVSTLKIQRTERGDSAVYLCASSLIPFDEQFFGPGTRLTVL.

The CDR3 spells CASSQVQGNTLSGYTF. CDR3 bases: TGTGCCAGCAGCCAAGTGCAGGGGAACACCCTTAGCGGCTACACCTTC. This rearrangement joins TRBV14 to TRBJ1-2, with D possibly TRBD1 on 6 matching bases. This CDR3 region has 16 residues. Germline V lookup: CDR1 SGHDN, CDR2 FVKESK. Trimming pared 1 base from V and 8 bases from J, leaving 20 bases between.

V usage is TRBV9 and J usage is TRBJ1-2, with D unresolved. CDR3 length: 10 residues. Germline V gene sequence: CDR1 SGDLS, CDR2 YYNGEE. V was pared by 4 bases and J by 13 bases, with 11 bases between. The CDR3 coding sequence is TGTGCCAGCAGCTCTGGCCGATCCACCTTC. This codes for CASSSGRSTF.

In its sample, this clone was seen once. The chain employs TRBV18 and TRBJ1-1; TRBD1 matches 8 bases. V lost 3 bases and J lost 4; bases outside the gene matches: 4. Germline V gene lookup returns CDR1 KGHSH and CDR2 LQKENI. The CDR3 totals 14 residues. The CDR3 DNA is TGTGCCAGCTCACCTATAGACAGGGGCACTGAAGCTTTCTTT. Translating gives CASSPIDRGTEAFF.

The rearrangement joins TRBV11-1 to TRBJ2-7; possible D gene TRBD2, 5 bases. The CDR3 loop spans 15 amino acids. Trimming cost V 1 base and J 0 bases, with 10 bases left between them. Germline V gene sequence: CDR1 SGHAT, CDR2 FQDESV (reference sequence). The CDR3 DNA reads as TGTGCCAGCAGCTTAGAACGGGATTCCTCCTACGAGCAGTACTTC. Translating gives CASSLERDSSYEQYF. Variable domain in full (rest from reference TRBV11-1 and TRBJ2-7): EAEVAQSPRYKITEKSQAVAFWCDPISGHATLYWYRQILGQGPELLVQFQDESVVDDSQLPKDRFSAERLKGVDSTLKIQPAELGDSAMYLCASSLERDSSYEQYFGPGTRLTVT.

The rearrangement uses TRBV30 and TRBJ2-1; TRBD2 matches at 12 bases. The ends lost 0 bases at V and 6 bases at J; junction bases unmatched: 3. Germline CDR1 and CDR2: GTSNPN and SVGIG (reference sequence). The CDR3 consists of 15 residues. In DNA, the CDR3 is TGTGCCTGGAGTGTAGGGACTAGCGGGTTCAATGAGCAGTTCTTC. Translated, it gives CAWSVGTSGFNEQFF.

The gene calls are TRBV29-1 and TRBJ2-5; D remains ambiguous. This CDR3 region has 13 residues. V was pared by 4 bases and J by 0 bases, with 9 bases between. CDR1 and CDR2 (germline): SQVTM, ANQGSEA. The CDR3 region is CSVVMRNQETQYF. The CDR3 nucleotides are TGCAGCGTTGTAATGAGGAACCAAGAGACCCAGTACTTC.

This clone showed up just once. This chain links TRBV4-1 with TRBJ1-2, with D possibly matching TRBD1 (6 bases). CDR1 is MGHRA and CDR2 is YSYEKL in the germline V gene. Trimming cost V 4 bases and J 4 bases, with 16 bases left between them. This CDR3 has 15 residues. CDR3 sequence: CASSPRQVLGYGYTF. CDR3 coding DNA: TGCGCCAGCAGCCCTAGACAGGTTCTCGGCTATGGCTACACCTTC.

In its sample, this clone was seen once. V is TRBV7-9 and J is TRBJ1-1; no clear D gene. V lost 5 bases to trimming and J lost 11 bases, with 15 bases between them. The CDR3 totals 12 residues. CDR1 SEHNR and CDR2 FQNEAQ come from the germline V gene (reference sequence). CDR3 DNA sequence: TGTGCCAGCAGCGGAGTTGCGGGGTCGGCTTTCTTT. Translated: CASSGVAGSAFF.

This clone is a singleton in its sample. The chain is built from TRBV5-6 and TRBJ2-5, with D perhaps being TRBD1 or TRBD2 (5 bases each). V lost 3 bases to trimming and J lost 4 bases, with 16 bases between them. Looked up from germline, CDR1 is SGHDT and CDR2 is YYEEEE. This CDR3 comprises 15 residues. CDR3 sequence: CASSSPRQGVETQYF. The CDR3, as DNA: TGTGCCAGCAGCTCCCCTCGTCAGGGAGTAGAGACCCAGTACTTC.

The chain recombines TRBV5-6 with TRBJ1-2, with D maybe TRBD1 (5 bases). The V end was cut by 2 bases, the J end by 2 bases, with 13 bases between. The germline CDR1 and CDR2 sequences are SGHDT and YYEEEE. The CDR3 loop spans 15 amino acids. The CDR3 DNA sequence: TGTGCCAGCAGCTTTTTGAGGGGAGGAAACTATGGCTACACCTTC. Translated, it gives CASSFLRGGNYGYTF.

The rearrangement uses TRBV5-1 and TRBJ2-2; TRBD1 aligns across 12 bases. Germline V lookup: CDR1 SGHRS, CDR2 YFSETQ. After removal of 6 bases from V and 4 bases from J, the junction contained 4 bases not matched to a gene. The CDR3 has 15 residues. DNA of the CDR3: TGCGCCAGCAAGGGACAGGGGGCTAGCACCGGGGAGCTGTTTTTT. This codes for CASKGQGASTGELFF.

This chain joins TRBV5-4 and TRBJ1-2; D may be TRBD1 (5 bases). The V gene lost 2 bases and the J gene lost 3 bases, with 8 bases spanning the gap. CDR3 length: 13 amino acids. Germline V gene lookup returns CDR1 SGHNT and CDR2 YYREEE (reference sequence). The CDR3: CASSLPGDYGYTF. The CDR3 coding sequence is TGTGCCAGCAGCTTACCGGGGGACTATGGCTACACCTTC.

The chain employs TRBV7-6 and TRBJ2-7; a possible D gene is TRBD1 (6 bases). Germline lookup yields CDR1 SGHVS and CDR2 FNYEAQ. CDR3 length: 15 amino acids. The ends were cut back, 5 bases at V and 5 bases at J, with 19 bases in the middle. Here the CDR3 reads CASSASPGALHEQYF. The CDR3 DNA reads as TGTGCCAGCAGCGCGAGCCCAGGGGCCCTCCACGAGCAGTACTTC.

This sequence joins TRBV7-9 and TRBJ2-7; 8 bases map to TRBD2. V was clipped by 3 bases and J by 3 bases; unmatched bases: 7. The CDR3 is 15 amino acids. Germline CDR1 reads SEHNR; CDR2 reads FQNEAQ (reference sequence). This CDR3 reads CASSFWREVNYEQYF. CDR3 nucleotide sequence: TGTGCCAGCAGCTTCTGGCGGGAGGTAAACTACGAGCAGTACTTC.

V usage is TRBV7-6 and J usage is TRBJ1-1; D is perhaps TRBD1 (6 bases). CDR3 length: 12 amino acids. CDR1 SGHVS and CDR2 FNYEAQ come from the germline V gene. V shed 3 bases and J shed 4 bases, with 6 bases lying between them. CDR3 coding DNA: TGTGCCAGCAGCTTGGGGGCCACTGAAGCTTTCTTT. As protein: CASSLGATEAFF.

This clone was picked up one time. This chain links TRBV10-2 with TRBJ2-7; D remains unclear. The V gene's germline CDR1 is WSHSY and CDR2 SAAADI. The CDR3 consists of 11 residues. V lost 1 base, J lost 4 bases, and 2 bases lay in between. In DNA, the CDR3 is TGCGCCAGCAGTGAGTTATACGAGCAGTACTTC. Its translation is CASSELYEQYF.

The chain's CDR3 is CASSLQGTGELFF. In DNA, the CDR3 is TGTGCCAGCAGCCTACAGGGAACCGGGGAGCTGTTTTTT. The V call is TRBV7-9, the J call TRBJ2-2, with a possible D match to TRBD1 (6 bases). Germline values: CDR1 SEHNR, CDR2 FQNEAQ (reference sequence). V lost 5 bases to trimming and J lost 5 bases, with 9 bases between them. The CDR3 is made up of 13 amino acids.

This sequence joins TRBV29-1 and TRBJ2-3; TRBD2 agrees at 7 bases. The CDR3 spans 16 residues. Germline CDR1 and CDR2: SQVTM and ANQGSEA. V was clipped by 0 bases and J by 1 base; unmatched bases: 7. In DNA, the CDR3 is TGCAGCGTTGAAGATAGGACTAGTTGGGGCACAGATACGCAGTATTTT. It translates to CSVEDRTSWGTDTQYF.

The chain uses TRBV27 and TRBJ2-7; D could derive from TRBD1 or TRBD2 (5 bases each). CDR3 length: 16 amino acids. V lost 3 bases and J 2 bases, leaving 17 bases between the germline ends. The germline gives CDR1 MNHEY, CDR2 SMNVEV (reference sequence). CDR3 nucleotide sequence: TGTGCCAGCAGTTTCTCATCCGGGGACCCAACCTACGAGCAGTACTTC. Protein product: CASSFSSGDPTYEQYF.

The chain joins TRBV29-1 to TRBJ2-3; D gene ambiguous. V was shortened by 2 bases and J by 0 bases, with 15 bases between the two germline ends. The CDR3 runs 16 residues. Germline CDR1 is SQVTM and CDR2 is ANQGSEA. CDR3 sequence reads: CSVESPGAASTDTQYF. DNA for the CDR3: TGCAGCGTTGAATCCCCTGGCGCTGCTAGCACAGATACGCAGTATTTT.

This rearrangement joins TRBV27 to TRBJ1-4, with D unresolved. Trimming left V 4 bases short and J 3 bases short, with 9 bases between. The CDR3 sequence is 14 residues long. Germline CDR1 and CDR2: MNHEY and SMNVEV (reference sequence). As DNA, the CDR3 is TGTGCCAGCAGTTACGGAGGATCTAATGAAAAACTGTTTTTT. Protein sequence: CASSYGGSNEKLFF.

This chain connects TRBV20-1 to TRBJ1-2, with D hard to call. The V gene lost 5 bases and the J gene lost 7 bases, with 11 bases spanning the gap. Germline CDR1 reads DFQATT; CDR2 reads SNEGSKA (reference sequence). CDR3 length: 11 amino acids. For the CDR3, the DNA is TGCAGTGCTGAAGTCTTCTCTGGCTACACCTTC. Encoded protein: CSAEVFSGYTF.